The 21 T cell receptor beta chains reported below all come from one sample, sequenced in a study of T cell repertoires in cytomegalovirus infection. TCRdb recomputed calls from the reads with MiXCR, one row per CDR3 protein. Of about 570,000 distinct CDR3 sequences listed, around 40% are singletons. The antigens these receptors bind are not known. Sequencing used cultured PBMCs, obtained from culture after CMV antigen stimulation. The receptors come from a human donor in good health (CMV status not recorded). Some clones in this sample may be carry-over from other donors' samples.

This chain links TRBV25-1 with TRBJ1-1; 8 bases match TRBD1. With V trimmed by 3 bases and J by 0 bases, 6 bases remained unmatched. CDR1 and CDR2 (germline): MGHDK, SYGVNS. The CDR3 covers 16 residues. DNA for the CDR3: TGTGCCAGCAGTGACCGACAGGGGCGATTGAACACTGAAGCTTTCTTT. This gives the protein CASSDRQGRLNTEAFF.

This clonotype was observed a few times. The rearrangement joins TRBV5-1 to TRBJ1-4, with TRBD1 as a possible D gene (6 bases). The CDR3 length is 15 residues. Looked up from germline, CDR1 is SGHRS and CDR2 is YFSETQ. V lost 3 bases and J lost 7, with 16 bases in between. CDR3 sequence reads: CASSSDPGHGEKLFF. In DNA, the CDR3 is TGCGCCAGCAGCTCAGATCCGGGACACGGTGAAAAACTGTTTTTT. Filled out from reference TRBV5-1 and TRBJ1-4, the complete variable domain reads KAGVTQTPRYLIKTRGQQVTLSCSPISGHRSVSWYQQTPGQGLQFLFEYFSETQRNKGNFPGRFSGRQFSNSRSEMNVSTLELGDSALYLCASSSDPGHGEKLFFGSGTQLSVL.

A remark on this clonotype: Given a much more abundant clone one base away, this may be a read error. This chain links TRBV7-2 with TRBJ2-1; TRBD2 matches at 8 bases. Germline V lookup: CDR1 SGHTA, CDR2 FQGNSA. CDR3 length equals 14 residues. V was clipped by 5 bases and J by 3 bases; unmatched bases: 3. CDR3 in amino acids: CASSVTSGYNEQFF. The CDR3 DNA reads TGTGCCAGCAGCGTTACTAGCGGCTACAATGAGCAGTTCTTC.

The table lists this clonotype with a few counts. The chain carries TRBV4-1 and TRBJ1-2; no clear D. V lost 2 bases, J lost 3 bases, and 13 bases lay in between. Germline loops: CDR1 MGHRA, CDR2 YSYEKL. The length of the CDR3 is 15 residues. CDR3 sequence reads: CASSQWTSNDYGYTF. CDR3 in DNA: TGCGCCAGCAGCCAATGGACGTCGAACGACTATGGCTACACCTTC.

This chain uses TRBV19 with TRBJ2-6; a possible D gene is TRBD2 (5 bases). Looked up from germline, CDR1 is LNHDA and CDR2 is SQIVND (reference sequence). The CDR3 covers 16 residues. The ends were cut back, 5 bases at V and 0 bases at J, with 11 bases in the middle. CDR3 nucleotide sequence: TGTGCCAGTAGTTCGAGAGGGCCCTCTGGGGCCAACGTCCTGACTTTC. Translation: CASSSRGPSGANVLTF.

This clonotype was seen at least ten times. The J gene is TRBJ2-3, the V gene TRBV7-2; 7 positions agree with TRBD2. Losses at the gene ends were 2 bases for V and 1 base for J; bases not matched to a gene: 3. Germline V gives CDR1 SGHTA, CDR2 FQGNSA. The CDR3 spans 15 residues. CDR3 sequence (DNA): TGTGCCAGCAGCTTAATGGGGGGGGGCACAGATACGCAGTATTTT. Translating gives CASSLMGGGTDTQYF.

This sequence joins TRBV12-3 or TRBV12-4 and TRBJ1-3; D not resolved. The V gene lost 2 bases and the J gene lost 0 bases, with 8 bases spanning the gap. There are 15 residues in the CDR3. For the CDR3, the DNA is TGTGCCAGCAGTTTAATGTGGAGCTCTGGAAACACCATATATTTT. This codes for CASSLMWSSGNTIYF.

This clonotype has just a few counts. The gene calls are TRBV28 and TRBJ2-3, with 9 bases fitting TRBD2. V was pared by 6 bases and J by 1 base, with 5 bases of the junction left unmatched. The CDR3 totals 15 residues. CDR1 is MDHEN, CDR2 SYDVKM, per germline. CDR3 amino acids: CASRKAGGRTDTQYF. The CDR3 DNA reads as TGTGCCAGCAGAAAAGCGGGGGGACGCACAGATACGCAGTATTTT.

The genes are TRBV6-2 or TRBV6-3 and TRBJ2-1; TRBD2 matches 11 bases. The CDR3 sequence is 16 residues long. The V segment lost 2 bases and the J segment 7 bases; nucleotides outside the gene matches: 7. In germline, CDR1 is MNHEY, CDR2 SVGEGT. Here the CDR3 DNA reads TGTGCCAGCAGTTACGCTTCTAGCGGGAGGCAGAATGAGCAGTTCTTC. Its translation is CASSYASSGRQNEQFF.

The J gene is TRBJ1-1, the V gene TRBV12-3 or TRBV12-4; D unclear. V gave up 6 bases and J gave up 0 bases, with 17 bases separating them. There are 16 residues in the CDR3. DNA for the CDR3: TGTGCCAGCAGAACTGGGCCCGGGAAGGTGAACACTGAAGCTTTCTTT. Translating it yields CASRTGPGKVNTEAFF.

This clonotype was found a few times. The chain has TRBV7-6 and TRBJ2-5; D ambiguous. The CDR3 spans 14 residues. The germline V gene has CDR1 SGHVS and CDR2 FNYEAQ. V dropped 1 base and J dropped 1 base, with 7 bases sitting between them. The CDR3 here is CASSLDDFQETQYF. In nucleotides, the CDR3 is TGTGCCAGCAGCTTAGATGACTTCCAAGAGACCCAGTACTTC.

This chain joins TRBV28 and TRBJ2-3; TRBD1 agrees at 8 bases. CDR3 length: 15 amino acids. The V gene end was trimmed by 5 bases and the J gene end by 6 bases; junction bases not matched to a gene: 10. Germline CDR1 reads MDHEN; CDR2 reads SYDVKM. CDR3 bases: TGTGCCAGCAGTCCCTCCCGACAGGGGATCGATACGCAGTATTTT. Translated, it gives CASSPSRQGIDTQYF.

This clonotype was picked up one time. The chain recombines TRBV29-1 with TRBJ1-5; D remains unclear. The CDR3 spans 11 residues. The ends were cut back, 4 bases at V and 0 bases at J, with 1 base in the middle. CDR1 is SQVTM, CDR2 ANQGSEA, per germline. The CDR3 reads CSVGSNQPQHF. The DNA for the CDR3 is TGCAGCGTTGGTAGCAATCAGCCCCAGCATTTT.

The CDR3 loop is CASSDPTGILNKNEKLFF. CDR3 sequence (DNA): TGTGCCAGCAGTGACCCTACAGGGATTCTCAATAAAAATGAAAAACTGTTTTTT. The genes are TRBV25-1 and TRBJ1-4; a possible D gene is TRBD1 (6 bases). The V and J ends lost 3 bases and 5 bases respectively, with 22 bases between them. The germline V gene encodes CDR1 MGHDK and CDR2 SYGVNS. This CDR3 is built from 18 residues.

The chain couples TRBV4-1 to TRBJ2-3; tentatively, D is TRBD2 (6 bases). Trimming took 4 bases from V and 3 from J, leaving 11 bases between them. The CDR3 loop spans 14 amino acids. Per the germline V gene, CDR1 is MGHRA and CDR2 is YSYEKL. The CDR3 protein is CASSPDSGTDTQYF. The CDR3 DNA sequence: TGCGCCAGCAGCCCCGATAGCGGAACAGATACGCAGTATTTT.

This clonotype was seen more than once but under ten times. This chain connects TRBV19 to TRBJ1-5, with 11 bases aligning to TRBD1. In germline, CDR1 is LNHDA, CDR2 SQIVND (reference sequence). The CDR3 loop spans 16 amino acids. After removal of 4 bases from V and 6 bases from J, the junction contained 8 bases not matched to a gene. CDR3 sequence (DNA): TGTGCCAGTAGTACGGGGACAGGGGGGGGCGGTCAGCCCCAGCATTTT. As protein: CASSTGTGGGGQPQHF. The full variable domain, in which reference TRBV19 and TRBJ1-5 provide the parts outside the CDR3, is DGGITQSPKYLFRKEGQNVTLSCEQNLNHDAMYWYRQDPGQGLRLIYYSQIVNDFQKGDIAEGYSVSREKKESFPLTVTSAQKNPTAFYLCASSTGTGGGGQPQHFGDGTRLSIL.

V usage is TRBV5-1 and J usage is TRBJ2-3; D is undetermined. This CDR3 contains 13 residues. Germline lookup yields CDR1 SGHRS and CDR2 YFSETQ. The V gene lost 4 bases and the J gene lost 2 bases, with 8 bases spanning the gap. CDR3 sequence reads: CASSGRPTDTQYF. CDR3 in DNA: TGCGCCAGCAGCGGACGACCCACAGATACGCAGTATTTT.

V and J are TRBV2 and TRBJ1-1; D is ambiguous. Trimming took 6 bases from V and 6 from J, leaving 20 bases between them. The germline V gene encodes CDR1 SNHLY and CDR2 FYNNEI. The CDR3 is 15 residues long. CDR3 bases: TGTGCCAGCAGGAACCCGGGAAGGTCGATGGCTGAAGCTTTCTTT. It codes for CASRNPGRSMAEAFF. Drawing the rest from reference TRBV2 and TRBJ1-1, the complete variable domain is EPEVTQTPSHQVTQMGQEVILRCVPISNHLYFYWYRQILGQKVEFLVSFYNNEISEKSEIFDDQFSVERPDGSNFTLKIRSTKLEDSAMYFCASRNPGRSMAEAFFGQGTRLTVV.

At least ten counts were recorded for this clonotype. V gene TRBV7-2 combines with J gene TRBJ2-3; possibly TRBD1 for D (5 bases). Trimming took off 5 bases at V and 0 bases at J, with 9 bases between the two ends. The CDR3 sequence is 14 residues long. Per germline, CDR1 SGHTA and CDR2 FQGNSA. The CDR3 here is CASSTDTSTDTQYF. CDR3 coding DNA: TGTGCCAGCAGCACGGACACGAGCACAGATACGCAGTATTTT. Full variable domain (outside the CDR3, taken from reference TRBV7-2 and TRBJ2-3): GAGVSQSPSNKVTEKGKDVELRCDPISGHTALYWYRQSLGQGLEFLIYFQGNSAPDKSGLPSDRFSAERTGGSVSTLTIQRTQQEDSAVYLCASSTDTSTDTQYFGPGTRLTVL.

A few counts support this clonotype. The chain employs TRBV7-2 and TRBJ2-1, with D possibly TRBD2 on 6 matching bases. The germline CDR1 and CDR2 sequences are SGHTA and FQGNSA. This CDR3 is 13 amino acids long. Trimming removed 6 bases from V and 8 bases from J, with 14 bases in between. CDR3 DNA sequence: TGTGCCAGCAGTTCCCTCGGAGGGGATGAGCAGTTCTTC. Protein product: CASSSLGGDEQFF.

The CDR3 sequence is CASSSPGEGSYNEQFF. CDR3 DNA sequence: TGTGCCAGCAGCTCCCCAGGGGAGGGCTCCTACAATGAGCAGTTCTTC. This chain uses TRBV6-5 with TRBJ2-1; a weak D match, TRBD2 (7 bases). This CDR3 contains 16 residues. Germline loops: CDR1 MNHEY, CDR2 SVGAGI. Trimming removed 6 bases from V and 0 bases from J, with 15 bases in between.